The rows below give T cell receptor beta chains drawn from one sample of a study of OX40 agonist ivuxolimab in advanced cancers. The method was immunoSEQ multiplex PCR; TCRdb's version includes in-frame clones alone and lacks a portion of them. The sample records tens of thousands of clones, around 78% being singletons. The sequences come from CD4+ or CD8+ T cells sorted from blood, collected in a trial of the OX40 agonist ivuxolimab. These receptors were obtained from an adult with an advanced solid tumor such as melanoma, head and neck, liver or kidney cancer. The CDR3 runs from the conserved cysteine through the conserved F or W. The D gene is left open where the match is weak. Clone size is not always given. Where it is, it says once, few, many or a class for expanded clones.

v_gene: TRBV5-4
abundance: -
j_gene: TRBJ1-2
d_gene: -
CDR3nt: TGTGCCAGCAGCTTGGGTGGGGGCCCCTCTTACTATGGCTACACCTTC
CDR3aa: CASSLGGGPSYYGYTF

v_gene: TRBV4-1
abundance: -
j_gene: TRBJ2-7
d_gene: -
CDR3nt: TGCGCCAGCAGCCAATTTGGCTCCCCTCCCGAGCAGTACTTC
CDR3aa: CASSQFGSPPEQYF

v_gene: TRBV5-1
abundance: -
j_gene: TRBJ2-3
d_gene: -
CDR3nt: TGCGCCAGCAGCTTGGGTTGGGTTAGCACAGATACGCAGTATTTT
CDR3aa: CASSLGWVSTDTQYF

v_gene: TRBV4-2
abundance: -
j_gene: TRBJ2-6
d_gene: TRBD2
CDR3nt: TGTGCCAGCAGCCAAGATTTCCGGGGGGGCCTCGGGGCCAACGTCCTGACTTTC
CDR3aa: CASSQDFRGGLGANVLTF

v_gene: TRBV28
abundance: -
j_gene: TRBJ1-5
d_gene: -
CDR3nt: TGTGCCAGCAGTTCAGATCAGCCCCAGCATTTT
CDR3aa: CASSSDQPQHF

v_gene: TRBV14
abundance: -
j_gene: TRBJ2-5
d_gene: -
CDR3nt: TGTGCCAGCAGCCAAGACCAACAAGAGACCCAGTACTTC
CDR3aa: CASSQDQQETQYF

v_gene: TRBV18
abundance: -
j_gene: TRBJ2-2
d_gene: -
CDR3nt: TGTGCCAGCTCACCAGTGCCAACGAACACCGGGGAGCTGTTTTTT
CDR3aa: CASSPVPTNTGELFF

v_gene: TRBV5-4
abundance: -
j_gene: TRBJ2-1
d_gene: TRBD2
CDR3nt: TGTGCCAGCAGCTCTGGGACTAGCGGGGGGACCTACAATGAGCAGTTCTTC
CDR3aa: CASSSGTSGGTYNEQFF

v_gene: TRBV19
abundance: -
j_gene: TRBJ2-2
d_gene: TRBD2
CDR3nt: TGTGCCAGTAAAGGCTTAGCGGGGAACACCGGGGAGCTGTTTTTT
CDR3aa: CASKGLAGNTGELFF

v_gene: TRBV19
abundance: -
j_gene: TRBJ2-5
d_gene: TRBD2
CDR3nt: TGTGCCAGTAGTAGGACTAGCGGGGGTCAAGAGACCCAGTACTTC
CDR3aa: CASSRTSGGQETQYF

v_gene: TRBV11-2
abundance: few
j_gene: TRBJ2-3
d_gene: TRBD2
CDR3nt: TGTGCCACCGGAGCGGGGTTGAGCACAGATACGCAGTATTTT
CDR3aa: CATGAGLSTDTQYF

v_gene: TRBV7-2
abundance: few
j_gene: TRBJ1-2
d_gene: -
CDR3nt: TGTGCCAGCAGCCCTGCCCGTTCCGGTACCTATGGCTACACCTTC
CDR3aa: CASSPARSGTYGYTF

v_gene: TRBV4-2
abundance: -
j_gene: TRBJ1-5
d_gene: -
CDR3nt: TGTGCCAGCAGCTTTGAGAGGGGCCAGCCCCAGCATTTT
CDR3aa: CASSFERGQPQHF

v_gene: TRBV6-1
abundance: -
j_gene: TRBJ2-3
d_gene: TRBD2
CDR3nt: TGTGCCAGCAGTGAAGTTCTAGCGGACAGCACAGATACGCAGTATTTT
CDR3aa: CASSEVLADSTDTQYF

v_gene: TRBV19
abundance: -
j_gene: TRBJ1-3
d_gene: -
CDR3nt: TGTGCCAGCAGACAGCAGAGCTCTGGAAACACCATATATTTT
CDR3aa: CASRQQSSGNTIYF

v_gene: TRBV6-5
abundance: -
j_gene: TRBJ2-5
d_gene: TRBD2
CDR3nt: TGTGCCAGCAGTTACTCGACTAGCGGAAAAGAGACCCAGTACTTC
CDR3aa: CASSYSTSGKETQYF

v_gene: TRBV28
abundance: -
j_gene: TRBJ1-1
d_gene: TRBD1
CDR3nt: TGTGCCAGCAGTTTGACAGGGAGGACTGAAGCTTTCTTT
CDR3aa: CASSLTGRTEAFF

v_gene: TRBV18
abundance: -
j_gene: TRBJ1-1
d_gene: -
CDR3nt: TGTGCCAGCTCACCTACCCAAGGGACTGAAGCTTTCTTT
CDR3aa: CASSPTQGTEAFF

v_gene: TRBV7-2
abundance: -
j_gene: TRBJ1-4
d_gene: -
CDR3nt: TGTGCCAGCAGCCCAGACAGGTTTAATGAAAAACTGTTTTTT
CDR3aa: CASSPDRFNEKLFF

v_gene: TRBV7-2
abundance: few
j_gene: TRBJ2-2
d_gene: -
CDR3nt: TGTGCCAGCAGGGCTCCTGTAACCAACACCGGGGAGCTGTTTTTT
CDR3aa: CASRAPVTNTGELFF

v_gene: TRBV27
abundance: -
j_gene: TRBJ2-7
d_gene: TRBD1
CDR3nt: TGTGCCAGCAGTCGACAGGGTCGTTACTACGAGCAGTACTTC
CDR3aa: CASSRQGRYYEQYF

v_gene: TRBV2
abundance: -
j_gene: TRBJ2-2
d_gene: TRBD2
CDR3nt: TGTGCCAGCACCTTAAGCGGGGTAATGACCGGGGAGCTGTTTTTT
CDR3aa: CASTLSGVMTGELFF

v_gene: TRBV7-9
abundance: -
j_gene: TRBJ1-3
d_gene: -
CDR3nt: TGTGCCAGCAGCTTAGAGGGGAACACCATATATTTT
CDR3aa: CASSLEGNTIYF

v_gene: TRBV5-1
abundance: -
j_gene: TRBJ1-3
d_gene: -
CDR3nt: TGCGCCAGCAGCTTGGAAGGGACAGGAAACACCATATATTTT
CDR3aa: CASSLEGTGNTIYF

v_gene: TRBV29-1
abundance: -
j_gene: TRBJ1-1
d_gene: -
CDR3nt: TGCAGCGCTGCGGGGCAGTATAATAGTGGCGAAGCTTTCTTT
CDR3aa: CSAAGQYNSGEAFF

v_gene: TRBV6-5
abundance: -
j_gene: TRBJ2-3
d_gene: -
CDR3nt: TGTGCCAGCAGTTACTCGTCTGGATCTCTGGCAGATACGCAGTATTTT
CDR3aa: CASSYSSGSLADTQYF

v_gene: TRBV27
abundance: -
j_gene: TRBJ1-6
d_gene: -
CDR3nt: TGTGCCAGCAGTCGGGGCCAGGGAAGATGGGATTCACCCCTCCACTTT
CDR3aa: CASSRGQGRWDSPLHF

v_gene: TRBV18
abundance: few
j_gene: TRBJ1-1
d_gene: TRBD1
CDR3nt: TGTGCCAGCTCGACAGGGGGGGACACTGAAGCTTTCTTT
CDR3aa: CASSTGGDTEAFF

v_gene: TRBV7-3
abundance: -
j_gene: TRBJ2-2
d_gene: -
CDR3nt: TGTGCCAGCAGCTCAAACGGACAGAACACCGGGGAGCTGTTTTTT
CDR3aa: CASSSNGQNTGELFF

v_gene: TRBV30
abundance: -
j_gene: TRBJ2-5
d_gene: -
CDR3nt: TGTGCCTGGAGTGTACAAGGGGAGACCCAGTACTTC
CDR3aa: CAWSVQGETQYF

v_gene: TRBV21-1
abundance: -
j_gene: TRBJ2-7
d_gene: -
CDR3nt: TGTGCCAGCAGCAAAGGGGGCATTTCCTCGGTTTTTCCTTACGAGCAGTACTTC
CDR3aa: CASSKGGISSVFPYEQYF

v_gene: TRBV5-1
abundance: -
j_gene: TRBJ1-5
d_gene: -
CDR3nt: TGCGCCAGCAGCAGGGAGTATGGTGGCAATCAGCCCCAGCATTTT
CDR3aa: CASSREYGGNQPQHF

v_gene: TRBV6-5
abundance: -
j_gene: TRBJ2-7
d_gene: -
CDR3nt: TGTGCCAGCAGTCCCGACCCGGGACCCTACGAGCAGTACTTC
CDR3aa: CASSPDPGPYEQYF

v_gene: TRBV2
abundance: -
j_gene: TRBJ1-4
d_gene: -
CDR3nt: TGTGCCAGCAGCCCCTTGGGGGGGCATAATGAAAAACTGTTTTTT
CDR3aa: CASSPLGGHNEKLFF

v_gene: TRBV6-6
abundance: -
j_gene: TRBJ1-3
d_gene: -
CDR3nt: TGTGCCAGCAAGTCCAGAAGGGAAAACACCATATATTTT
CDR3aa: CASKSRRENTIYF

v_gene: TRBV5-1
abundance: -
j_gene: TRBJ2-5
d_gene: TRBD2
CDR3nt: TGCGCCAGCAGCTTGGAGCTTGGCGGGGGGGCCTCTGCCCAGTACTTC
CDR3aa: CASSLELGGGASAQYF

v_gene: TRBV7-6
abundance: -
j_gene: TRBJ2-1
d_gene: TRBD1
CDR3nt: TGTGCCAGCAGCTTAGATTGGGACAGAGAGCAGTTCTTC
CDR3aa: CASSLDWDREQFF

v_gene: TRBV7-6
abundance: -
j_gene: TRBJ2-7
d_gene: TRBD2
CDR3nt: TGTGCCAGCAGCTTATCTAGCGGGGGGGCCTCCTACGAGCAGTACTTC
CDR3aa: CASSLSSGGASYEQYF

v_gene: TRBV9
abundance: -
j_gene: TRBJ2-5
d_gene: TRBD2
CDR3nt: TGTGCCAGCAGCTCGTCTGGCGGGGGGGCGTGGGAGACCCAGTACTTC
CDR3aa: CASSSSGGGAWETQYF

v_gene: TRBV27
abundance: -
j_gene: TRBJ1-2
d_gene: TRBD1
CDR3nt: TGTGCCAGCAGTCTAATGACAGGGAACTATGGCTACACCTTC
CDR3aa: CASSLMTGNYGYTF

v_gene: TRBV11-3
abundance: -
j_gene: TRBJ2-7
d_gene: -
CDR3nt: TGTGCCAGCAGCTTAGATGGGCCTCAGGGTCACTACGAGCAGTACTTC
CDR3aa: CASSLDGPQGHYEQYF

v_gene: TRBV7-8
abundance: -
j_gene: TRBJ2-1
d_gene: -
CDR3nt: TGTGCCAGCAGCCCGACCCGAGCCTACAATGAGCAGTTCTTC
CDR3aa: CASSPTRAYNEQFF

v_gene: TRBV27
abundance: -
j_gene: TRBJ2-7
d_gene: -
CDR3nt: TGTGCCAGCAGTTTCGAGGGTATCGAGTACTTC
CDR3aa: CASSFEGIEYF

v_gene: TRBV27
abundance: once
j_gene: TRBJ2-7
d_gene: TRBD1
CDR3nt: TGTGCCAGCAGTTTGGGGACAGGGGGATTGTACGAGCAGTACTTC
CDR3aa: CASSLGTGGLYEQYF

v_gene: TRBV7-7
abundance: -
j_gene: TRBJ2-7
d_gene: -
CDR3nt: TGTGCTAGCAGCCAAGGCAGGGGATACGAGCAGTACTTC
CDR3aa: CASSQGRGYEQYF

v_gene: TRBV7-6
abundance: medium-sized
j_gene: TRBJ2-1
d_gene: -
CDR3nt: TGTGCCAGCAGCTTCGTAAGGGGGAATTACAATGAGCAGTTCTTC
CDR3aa: CASSFVRGNYNEQFF

v_gene: TRBV15
abundance: -
j_gene: TRBJ2-3
d_gene: -
CDR3nt: TGTGCCACCAGCAGAGTTAACAGGCTCACAGATACGCAGTATTTT
CDR3aa: CATSRVNRLTDTQYF

v_gene: TRBV29-1
abundance: -
j_gene: TRBJ2-3
d_gene: -
CDR3nt: TGCAGCGGGGGGGTTAGCACAGATACGCAGTATTTT
CDR3aa: CSGGVSTDTQYF

v_gene: TRBV6-1
abundance: -
j_gene: TRBJ2-1
d_gene: TRBD2
CDR3nt: TGTGCCAGCAGTCTTAGCGGGGGGACCTACAATGAGCAGTTCTTC
CDR3aa: CASSLSGGTYNEQFF

v_gene: TRBV4-2
abundance: -
j_gene: TRBJ1-5
d_gene: TRBD1
CDR3nt: TGTGCCAGCAGCCACCGGGACAGGGGTTCAGATCAGCCCCAGCATTTT
CDR3aa: CASSHRDRGSDQPQHF